The clone carrying this T cell receptor beta chain was seen more than once but under ten times. The data belong to a study of human T cells and chemical hapten exposure. The CDR3 totals 13 residues. The V and J ends lost 5 bases and 6 bases respectively, with 8 bases between them. TCRdb independently ran MiXCR on the RACE reads; one entry per CDR3 protein. Among roughly 380,000 distinct CDR3 sequences listed, approximately 5.1% were seen once. Time point specified: pre-sensitization, week 0. Treatment described: therapeutic diphenylcyclopropenone sensitization with weekly scalp DPC. The sample was whole blood, taken in connection with sensitization to the hapten diphenylcyclopropenone (DPC). The origin of this receptor is a woman aged 45 to 65 with alopecia areata. Some clones in this sample may be carry-over from other donors' samples. The rearrangement uses TRBV12-3 or TRBV12-4 and TRBJ1-6, with TRBD1 as a possible D gene (5 bases). CDR3 nucleotide sequence: TGTGCCAGCAGTGAAGGGACTAATTCACCCCTCCACTTT. The encoded protein is CASSEGTNSPLHF.